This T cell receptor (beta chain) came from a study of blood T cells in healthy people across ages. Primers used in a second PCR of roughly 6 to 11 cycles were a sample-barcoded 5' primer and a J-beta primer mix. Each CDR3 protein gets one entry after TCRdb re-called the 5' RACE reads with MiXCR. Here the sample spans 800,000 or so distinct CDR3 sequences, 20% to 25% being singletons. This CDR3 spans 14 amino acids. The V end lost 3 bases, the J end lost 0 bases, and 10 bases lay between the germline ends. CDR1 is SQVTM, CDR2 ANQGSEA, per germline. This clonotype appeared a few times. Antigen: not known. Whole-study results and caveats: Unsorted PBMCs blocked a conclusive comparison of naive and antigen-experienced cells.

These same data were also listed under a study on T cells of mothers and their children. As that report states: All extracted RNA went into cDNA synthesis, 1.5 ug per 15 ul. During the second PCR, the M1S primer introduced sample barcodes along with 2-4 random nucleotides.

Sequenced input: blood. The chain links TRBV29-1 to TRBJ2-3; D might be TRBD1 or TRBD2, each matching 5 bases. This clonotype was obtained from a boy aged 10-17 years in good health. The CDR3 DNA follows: TGCAGCGTTGATTCCGGGACCAGCACAGATACGCAGTATTTT. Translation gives CSVDSGTSTDTQYF.